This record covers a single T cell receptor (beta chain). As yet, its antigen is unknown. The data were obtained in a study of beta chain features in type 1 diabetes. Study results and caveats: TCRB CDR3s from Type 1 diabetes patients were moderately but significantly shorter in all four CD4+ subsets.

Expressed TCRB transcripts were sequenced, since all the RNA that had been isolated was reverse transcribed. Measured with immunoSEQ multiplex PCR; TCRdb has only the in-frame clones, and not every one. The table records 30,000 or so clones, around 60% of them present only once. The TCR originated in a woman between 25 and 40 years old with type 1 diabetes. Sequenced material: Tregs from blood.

CDR3 loop: CASSQATSGRVGRVDTQYF. The CDR3 DNA reads as TGTGCCAGCAGCCAAGCTACTAGCGGGAGAGTTGGGCGTGTAGATACGCAGTATTTT. The rearrangement joins TRBV4-2 to TRBJ2-3; 11 bases map to TRBD2. The CDR3 covers 19 residues. The J segment lost 5 bases and the V segment lost 1 base, leaving 14 bases of the junction unmatched. CDR1 is LGHNA, CDR2 YNFKEQ, per germline.